The 26 T cell receptor beta chains listed next were all sequenced from one sample in a study of T cell responses to AZD1222 COVID-19 vaccine. Here immunoSEQ multiplex PCR was the method, and the copy in TCRdb shows in-frame clones only, minus some. The repertoire includes some 96,000 clones, 88% of them detected once, and roughly 2.7% sits in the top ten. The source was peripheral blood, collected on day 0 of AZD1222 vaccination. The source is an adult in good health.

The chain combines TRBV28 with TRBJ1-5, with D maybe TRBD1 (6 bases). The ends were cut back, 6 bases at V and 7 bases at J, with 16 bases in the middle. Germline V gene sequence: CDR1 MDHEN, CDR2 SYDVKM. CDR3 length: 14 residues. CDR3: CASRTHRVTQPQHF. CDR3 bases: TGTGCCAGCAGAACCCACAGGGTTACCCAGCCCCAGCATTTT.

The chain is built from TRBV29-1 and TRBJ1-3; D unclear. The length of the CDR3 is 12 residues. V lost 3 bases and J 1 base, leaving 4 bases between the germline ends. The germline gives CDR1 SQVTM, CDR2 ANQGSEA. The chain's CDR3 is CSVEASGNTIYF. The CDR3 nucleotides are TGCAGCGTTGAGGCTTCTGGAAACACCATATATTTT.

The chain links TRBV9 to TRBJ1-1; 8 nucleotides match TRBD1. V lost 4 bases, J lost 1 base, and 6 bases stayed unmatched. The length of the CDR3 is 15 residues. Germline V CDR1 and CDR2: SGDLS, YYNGEE. This chain's CDR3 is CASSNPGQENTEAFF. DNA of the CDR3: TGTGCCAGCAGCAATCCGGGACAGGAGAACACTGAAGCTTTCTTT. The full variable domain, in which reference TRBV9 and TRBJ1-1 provide the parts outside the CDR3, is DSGVTQTPKHLITATGQRVTLRCSPRSGDLSVYWYQQSLDQGLQFLIQYYNGEERAKGNILERFSAQQFPDLHSELNLSSLELGDSALYFCASSNPGQENTEAFFGQGTRLTVV.

The rearrangement links TRBV11-2 to TRBJ2-5, with D perhaps matching TRBD1 (6 bases). V lost 5 bases and J lost 1, with 8 bases in between. This CDR3 is 13 amino acids long. The germline gives CDR1 SGHAT, CDR2 FQNNGV. The CDR3 here is CASSRQVQETQYF. The CDR3 region has the DNA TGTGCCAGCAGCCGACAGGTCCAAGAGACCCAGTACTTC.

This clone was found once. The rearrangement links TRBV2 to TRBJ2-2, with D possibly being TRBD2 (5 bases). This CDR3 spans 14 amino acids. The V end was cut by 4 bases, the J end by 4 bases, with 10 bases between. Germline lookup yields CDR1 SNHLY and CDR2 FYNNEI. CDR3 loop: CASSAGLLTGELFF. The CDR3 DNA reads TGTGCCAGCAGTGCCGGACTGCTCACCGGGGAGCTGTTTTTT. The full variable domain, its missing parts supplied by reference TRBV2 and TRBJ2-2, is EPEVTQTPSHQVTQMGQEVILRCVPISNHLYFYWYRQILGQKVEFLVSFYNNEISEKSEIFDDQFSVERPDGSNFTLKIRSTKLEDSAMYFCASSAGLLTGELFFGEGSRLTVL.

V gene TRBV7-8 combines with J gene TRBJ2-1; the match to TRBD2 covers 12 bases. Germline CDR1 SGHVS, CDR2 FQNEAQ. The CDR3 extends over 15 amino acids. The trim removed 1 base at V and 9 bases at J, leaving 4 bases unmatched. CDR3 in amino acids: CASSLGLAGVGEQFF. In DNA, the CDR3 is TGTGCCAGCAGCTTAGGACTAGCGGGAGTAGGTGAGCAGTTCTTC. The full variable domain, with the rest looked up from reference TRBV7-8 and TRBJ2-1, is GAGVSQSPRYKVAKRGQDVALRCDPISGHVSLFWYQQALGQGPEFLTYFQNEAQLDKSGLPSDRFFAERPEGSVSTLKIQRTQQEDSAVYLCASSLGLAGVGEQFFGPGTRLTVL.

V usage is TRBV2 and J usage is TRBJ2-1; 9 nucleotides match TRBD2. The CDR3 runs 19 residues. Trimming took 4 bases from V and 0 from J; bases not matched to a gene: 13. The germline gives CDR1 SNHLY, CDR2 FYNNEI. The CDR3 sequence: CASSGLGLAGRSSYNEQFF. CDR3 nucleotide sequence: TGTGCCAGCAGTGGATTGGGTCTAGCGGGAAGGAGCTCCTACAATGAGCAGTTCTTC.

The CDR3 DNA reads TGTGCCAGCACTACGAACAGGGGTTTGGACTATGGCTACACCTTC. Protein sequence: CASTTNRGLDYGYTF. The chain carries TRBV6-5 and TRBJ1-2; TRBD1 agrees at 7 bases. Trimming removed 7 bases from V and 3 bases from J; junction bases left unmatched: 11. The CDR3 extends over 15 amino acids. From germline, CDR1 is MNHEY and CDR2 SVGAGI.

The rearrangement uses TRBV9 and TRBJ1-6, with 10 bases that match TRBD1. Germline assignment: CDR1 SGDLS and CDR2 YYNGEE. The CDR3 totals 14 residues. With 3 bases clipped from V and 6 bases from J, the junction kept 0 bases outside the gene matches. The CDR3 region has the DNA TGTGCCAGCAGCGGGACAGGGGGTAATTCACCCCTCCACTTT. Its protein is CASSGTGGNSPLHF. Combining the CDR3 with reference TRBV9 and TRBJ1-6 gives the whole variable domain DSGVTQTPKHLITATGQRVTLRCSPRSGDLSVYWYQQSLDQGLQFLIQYYNGEERAKGNILERFSAQQFPDLHSELNLSSLELGDSALYFCASSGTGGNSPLHFGNGTRLTVT.

The chain carries TRBV5-6 and TRBJ2-5; a possible D gene is TRBD2 (6 bases). V was cut by 2 bases and J by 5 bases, with 13 bases left in between. CDR3 length: 14 amino acids. Germline loops: CDR1 SGHDT, CDR2 YYEEEE. CDR3 in DNA: TGTGCCAGCAGCTTAGCGGGCCTTGGGGAGACCCAGTACTTC. Encoded protein: CASSLAGLGETQYF.

This chain uses TRBV27 with TRBJ2-1, with 13 bases aligning to TRBD2. The CDR3 has 17 residues. Looked up from germline, CDR1 is MNHEY and CDR2 is SMNVEV (reference sequence). J lost 8 bases, V lost 4 bases, and 11 bases had no gene match. CDR3 nucleotide sequence: TGTGCCAGCAGTTCACGGACTAGCGGGAGATTTGTCTATGAGCAGTTCTTC. As protein: CASSSRTSGRFVYEQFF.

This chain joins TRBV9 and TRBJ2-1, with D possibly called TRBD1 or TRBD2 (5 bases each). The germline V gene encodes CDR1 SGDLS and CDR2 YYNGEE. V lost 0 bases and J lost 5, with 9 bases in between. The CDR3 sequence is 14 residues long. The CDR3 here is CASSVGGDDNEQFF. CDR3 in DNA: TGTGCCAGCAGCGTAGGTGGGGACGACAATGAGCAGTTCTTC. The variable domain in full, with the rest retrieved from reference TRBV9 and TRBJ2-1, is DSGVTQTPKHLITATGQRVTLRCSPRSGDLSVYWYQQSLDQGLQFLIQYYNGEERAKGNILERFSAQQFPDLHSELNLSSLELGDSALYFCASSVGGDDNEQFFGPGTRLTVL.

The gene calls are TRBV6-1 and TRBJ1-2, with 7 bases aligning to TRBD1. The CDR3 extends over 15 amino acids. Per germline, CDR1 MNHNS and CDR2 SASEGT. With V trimmed by 2 bases and J by 2 bases, 5 bases remained unmatched. Here the CDR3 reads CASSEQTGTNYGYTF. CDR3 coding DNA: TGTGCCAGCAGTGAACAGACAGGGACCAACTATGGCTACACCTTC.

This chain links TRBV5-6 with TRBJ1-2; 9 bases agree with TRBD1. Germline CDR1 SGHDT, CDR2 YYEEEE. V lost 1 base and J lost 14; bases outside the gene matches: 9. The CDR3 is 13 amino acids. For the CDR3, the DNA is TGTGCCAGCAGCTTGCCTACAGGGGGCGCGACTACCTTC. Its protein product is CASSLPTGGATTF.

This chain connects TRBV7-2 to TRBJ1-4; 7 bases map to TRBD1. J lost 3 bases, V lost 5 bases, and 6 bases had no gene match. The germline CDR1 and CDR2 sequences are SGHTA and FQGNSA. CDR3 length: 15 residues. This chain's CDR3 is CASSVRGQSNEKLFF. The CDR3 DNA is TGTGCCAGCAGCGTCAGGGGACAGTCTAATGAAAAACTGTTTTTT.

This clone has a single count. The CDR3 reads CASRYRVSGELFF. The CDR3 DNA sequence: TGTGCCAGCAGATACAGGGTGTCCGGGGAGCTGTTTTTT. V is TRBV28 and J is TRBJ2-2, with D possibly TRBD1 on 6 matching bases. The CDR3 is 13 residues long. In germline, CDR1 is MDHEN, CDR2 SYDVKM. Trimming stripped 6 bases from V and 6 bases from J, with 11 bases between.

This chain joins TRBV18 and TRBJ1-5, with 11 positions matching TRBD1. The V gene's germline CDR1 is KGHSH and CDR2 LQKENI. The CDR3 is 14 amino acids. J lost 6 bases, V lost 4 bases, and 2 bases had no gene match. In nucleotides, the CDR3 is TGTGCCAGCTCACAGGACAGGGGGCGTCAGCCCCAGCATTTT. It encodes CASSQDRGRQPQHF.

This clone is a singleton in its sample. V and J are TRBV10-3 and TRBJ1-2; D possibly corresponds to TRBD1 (5 bases). Germline V gives CDR1 ENHRY, CDR2 SYGVKD. The CDR3 sequence is 12 residues long. Trimming removed 6 bases at V and 8 bases at J, with 13 bases between. In DNA form, the CDR3 reads TGTGCCATCAGGGACCGGGGGGAGGGCTACACCTTC. The encoded protein is CAIRDRGEGYTF.

CDR3 DNA: TGCAGTGCTACTGAACAGGGTGAGCAGTACTTC. It yields the protein CSATEQGEQYF. The chain recombines TRBV20-1 with TRBJ2-7; a possible D gene is TRBD1 (6 bases). V shed 4 bases and J shed 7 bases, with 11 bases lying between them. The germline CDR1 and CDR2 sequences are DFQATT and SNEGSKA (reference sequence). The CDR3 totals 11 residues.

The chain is built from TRBV19 and TRBJ1-5; D possibly corresponds to TRBD1 (5 bases). There are 14 residues in the CDR3. Trimming removed 3 bases from V and 6 bases from J, with 12 bases in between. Germline V gene sequence: CDR1 LNHDA, CDR2 SQIVND (reference sequence). The CDR3 nucleotides are TGTGCCAGTAGTATTAGGGGCAGTGTTCAGCCCCAGCATTTT. It yields the protein CASSIRGSVQPQHF.

The chain uses TRBV6-4 and TRBJ1-2; unclear D gene. Germline lookup yields CDR1 MRHNA and CDR2 SNTAGT. Trimming removed 8 bases from V and 5 bases from J, with 18 bases in between. The CDR3 sequence is 14 residues long. The CDR3 DNA reads TGTGCCAGCCAACCCTTGATGAAGCGTTATGGCTACACCTTC. Translation: CASQPLMKRYGYTF.

J is TRBJ2-1 and V is TRBV19; a possible D gene is TRBD2 (5 bases). This CDR3 has 14 residues. Germline CDR1 and CDR2: LNHDA and SQIVND (reference sequence). Trimming shortened V by 9 bases and J by 9 bases, and 21 bases separated the two germline ends. CDR3 residues: CASSRDLRDLEQFF. DNA of the CDR3: TGTGCCAGCAGCCGGGATCTTCGTGACCTTGAGCAGTTCTTC.

The chain combines TRBV7-8 with TRBJ2-3; the match to TRBD2 covers 7 bases. The CDR3 runs to 16 residues. CDR1 SGHVS and CDR2 FQNEAQ come from the germline V gene. Unmatched junction bases numbered 13, after V lost 7 bases and J lost 3 bases. This chain's CDR3 is CASKVYGGGETDTQYF. Here the CDR3 DNA reads TGTGCCAGCAAGGTTTACGGGGGAGGGGAAACAGATACGCAGTATTTT.

Only one count was recorded for this clone. The chain joins TRBV5-1 to TRBJ2-7; 9 positions agree with TRBD1. Germline CDR1 is SGHRS and CDR2 is YFSETQ. CDR3 length: 14 residues. The J segment lost 5 bases and the V segment lost 4 bases, leaving 7 bases of the junction unmatched. CDR3 sequence reads: CASSATGGSHEQYF. The CDR3 DNA sequence: TGCGCCAGCAGCGCGACAGGGGGGTCCCACGAGCAGTACTTC.

The chain couples TRBV28 to TRBJ1-1, with TRBD1 identical over 8 bases. V was pared by 3 bases and J by 3 bases, with 3 bases of the junction left unmatched. CDR3 length: 14 residues. Germline lookup yields CDR1 MDHEN and CDR2 SYDVKM. CDR3 nucleotide sequence: TGTGCCAGCAGTTTGTACAGGGGGTACACTGAAGCTTTCTTT. Its protein product is CASSLYRGYTEAFF.

This clone was observed once. The chain joins TRBV7-2 to TRBJ1-4; D is perhaps TRBD1 (6 bases). Trimming shortened V by 1 base and J by 7 bases, and 10 bases separated the two germline ends. This CDR3 contains 14 residues. Germline V gene lookup returns CDR1 SGHTA and CDR2 FQGNSA. CDR3 DNA: TGTGCCAGCAGCTTAGATGGGGGCGTTGAAAAACTGTTTTTT. As protein: CASSLDGGVEKLFF.